This record looks at one T cell receptor beta chain sequence and its context. The sample originates from a study of cytomegalovirus exposure and HLA in healthy donors. The PCR made use of 60 Vbeta and 13 Jbeta primers. Using immunoSEQ multiplex PCR, the repertoire was profiled, and TCRdb retains in-frame clones only, with some absent. This table holds over 95,000 clones, 65% to 80% found once. Sequenced sample: PBMCs. This TCR derives from a female donor in good health and CMV-seronegative.

This CDR3 reads CASSSQGAGEQYF. The CDR3, as DNA: TGTGCCAGCAGCTCACAGGGGGCCGGGGAGCAGTACTTC. The chain uses TRBV11-2 and TRBJ2-7; TRBD1 aligns across 9 bases. This CDR3 comprises 13 residues. The V segment lost 4 bases and the J segment 7 bases; nucleotides outside the gene matches: 5. The V gene's germline CDR1 is SGHAT and CDR2 FQNNGV.